This TCR beta chain was found in a study of OX40 agonist ivuxolimab in advanced cancers. The study's findings and limits: Among the least clonally expanded were partial responders at 0.1-3.0 mg/kg. Clonal expansion from baseline to week 6 occurred in both CD4+ and CD8+ T cells.

Germline V gene lookup returns CDR1 MDHEN and CDR2 SYDVKM. V was shortened by 4 bases and J by 0 bases, with 10 bases between the two germline ends. The CDR3 sequence is 15 residues long. Generated by immunoSEQ multiplex PCR, the TCRdb table keeps only in-frame clones and is missing some. Seen here are 95,000 to 150,000 clones, roughly nine tenths observed once, and the top ten hold about 0.55%. This clone is a singleton in its sample. The target antigen is unknown. The chain combines TRBV28 with TRBJ2-4, with D possibly being TRBD1 or TRBD2 (5 bases each). This TCR came from an adult with an advanced solid tumor such as melanoma, head and neck, liver or kidney cancer. The sample was CD4+ or CD8+ T cells sorted from blood, taken in a trial of the OX40 agonist ivuxolimab. The CDR3 nucleotides are TGTGCCAGCAGTTGGGGGAACCCAGCCAAAAACATTCAGTACTTC. Translating gives CASSWGNPAKNIQYF.